A single sample gave rise to the 9 T cell receptor beta chains below, sequenced in a study of long-term antiretroviral therapy in people with HIV. A v3.0 immunoSEQ assay was performed at survey level. TCRdb's copy holds only in-frame clones and misses some; the assay was immunoSEQ multiplex PCR. The sample lists about 20,000 clones, around 87% seen once, with about 9.1% in the top ten. Specimen: unsorted PBMCs, collected 4.2 years after starting antiretroviral therapy. Receptor source: a man aged 45-65 years with HIV.

The chain joins TRBV6-1 to TRBJ2-7; possible D gene TRBD1, 6 bases. The germline V gene has CDR1 MNHNS and CDR2 SASEGT. The V end was cut by 2 bases, the J end by 5 bases, with 22 bases between. The CDR3 runs 17 residues. DNA of the CDR3: TGTGCCAGCAGTGAACAACTAAGGGGAGACAGGACAGACGAGCAGTACTTC. This sequence encodes CASSEQLRGDRTDEQYF.

This rearrangement joins TRBV30 to TRBJ1-2, with TRBD1 matching 9 bases. The CDR3 length is 13 residues. With V trimmed by 0 bases and J by 5 bases, 1 base remained unmatched. CDR1 is GTSNPN and CDR2 is SVGIG in the germline V gene (reference sequence). Here the CDR3 DNA reads TGTGCCTGGAGTGTGGACAGGGGATATGGCTACACCTTC. Protein sequence: CAWSVDRGYGYTF.

The J gene is TRBJ2-7, the V gene TRBV29-1, with D maybe TRBD2 (5 bases). Germline lookup yields CDR1 SQVTM and CDR2 ANQGSEA. CDR3 length equals 14 residues. Trimming removed 1 base from V and 0 bases from J, with 10 bases in between. The CDR3 loop is CSVEAYGSSYEQYF. CDR3 DNA: TGCAGCGTTGAAGCTTATGGGAGCTCCTACGAGCAGTACTTC.

The chain uses TRBV4-3 and TRBJ1-6; D not certain. The CDR3 length is 16 residues. Germline V gives CDR1 LGHNA, CDR2 YSLEER. V was trimmed by 0 bases and J by 6 bases, leaving 12 bases between them. CDR3 nucleotides: TGCGCCAGCAGCCAAGACGGTACCAGTCTTAATTCACCCCTCCACTTT. Translated: CASSQDGTSLNSPLHF.

This CDR3 is CAWSPMTRLVSYNEQFF. CDR3 coding DNA: TGTGCCTGGAGCCCGATGACCCGACTAGTTTCGTACAATGAGCAGTTCTTC. The chain links TRBV30 to TRBJ2-1; possible D gene TRBD2, 6 bases. Per the germline V gene, CDR1 is GTSNPN and CDR2 is SVGIG (reference sequence). The V and J ends lost 3 bases and 4 bases respectively, with 22 bases between them. This CDR3 comprises 17 residues.

The V and J genes are TRBV2 and TRBJ2-7; 13 bases fit TRBD2. This CDR3 has 15 amino acids. The J segment lost 2 bases and the V segment lost 6 bases, leaving 4 bases of the junction unmatched. Germline-derived CDR1 and CDR2 are SNHLY and FYNNEI. This CDR3 reads CASRLAGGLAYEQYF. In DNA form, the CDR3 reads TGTGCCAGCAGACTAGCGGGGGGGCTGGCCTACGAGCAGTACTTC.

The chain is built from TRBV4-2 and TRBJ2-7; tentatively, D is TRBD1 or TRBD2 (5 bases each). V was pared by 3 bases and J by 0 bases, with 12 bases between. Per the germline V gene, CDR1 is LGHNA and CDR2 is YNFKEQ. The CDR3 totals 15 residues. This chain's CDR3 is CASSQGRRSSYEQYF. Here the CDR3 DNA reads TGTGCCAGCAGCCAGGGACGCAGGAGCTCCTACGAGCAGTACTTC.

The rearrangement uses TRBV27 and TRBJ2-7; 9 bases map to TRBD2. The CDR3 is 14 residues long. Trimming removed 2 bases from V and 2 bases from J; junction bases left unmatched: 1. CDR1 and CDR2 (germline): MNHEY, SMNVEV (reference sequence). In DNA, the CDR3 is TGTGCCAGCAGTTTAGCGGGGGGGCCCTACGAGCAGTACTTC. Translation gives CASSLAGGPYEQYF.

V gene TRBV4-1 combines with J gene TRBJ2-2; D may be TRBD2 (5 bases). The V end was cut by 3 bases, the J end by 4 bases, with 9 bases between. This CDR3 comprises 14 residues. The V gene's germline CDR1 is MGHRA and CDR2 YSYEKL. CDR3 nucleotide sequence: TGCGCCAGCAGCCACGTTGAGGGCACCGGGGAGCTGTTTTTT. Translated: CASSHVEGTGELFF.